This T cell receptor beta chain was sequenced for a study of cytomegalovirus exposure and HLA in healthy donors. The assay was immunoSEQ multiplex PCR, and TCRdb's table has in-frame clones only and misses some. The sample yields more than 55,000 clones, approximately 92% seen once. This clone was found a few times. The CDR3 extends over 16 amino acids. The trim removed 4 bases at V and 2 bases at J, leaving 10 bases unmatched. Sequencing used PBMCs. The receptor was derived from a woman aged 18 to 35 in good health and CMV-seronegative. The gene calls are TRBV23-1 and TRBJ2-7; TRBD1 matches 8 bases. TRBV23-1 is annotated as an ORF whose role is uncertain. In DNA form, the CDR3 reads TGCGCCAGCAGTCCCTGGGGTAGCAGGGGGCCCTACGAGCAGTACTTC. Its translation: CASSPWGSRGPYEQYF.